Listed below are T cell receptor beta chains from one sample, sequenced in a study of CD8+ T cells in alopecia areata. Some clones are missing from TCRdb's copy, which holds only in-frame ones; the method was immunoSEQ multiplex PCR. This table has about 97,000 clones, less than 50% appearing once. Sequences were obtained from CD4+ T cells sorted from blood. The receptors come from a human donor with alopecia areata. CDR3s leave out the opening cysteine and the closing phenylalanine or tryptophan. Fields, in order: CDR3 protein, J gene, CDR3 length, V gene, clone size, D gene. A D gene is named only where the DNA matches it firmly. Size is omitted from some rows. Given values are once, few, many or a class for expanded clones.

ACSEGLSGNTIY | TRBJ1-3 | 12 | TRBV30 | once | .
SAREQPLAKNIQY | TRBJ2-4 | 13 | TRBV29-1 | . | .
ASSYTGDQPQH | TRBJ1-5 | 11 | TRBV5-1 | few | TRBD1
ASSHGAGDYYGYT | TRBJ1-2 | 13 | TRBV14 | . | .
ASSPGPKFYGYT | TRBJ1-2 | 12 | TRBV7-9 | . | .
ASRRQGAYEQY | TRBJ2-7 | 11 | TRBV5-1 | few | TRBD1
AWSVYGNTIY | TRBJ1-3 | 10 | TRBV30 | . | .
ASSLVGGGHQETQY | TRBJ2-5 | 14 | TRBV7-2 | . | .
ASSPDRDYSTDTQY | TRBJ2-3 | 14 | TRBV7-2 | few | .
SARDTLAGH | TRBJ2-5 | 9 | TRBV20-1 | . | TRBD2
ASSLETGGYGYT | TRBJ1-2 | 12 | TRBV7-2 | . | TRBD1
ARSDNYEQY | TRBJ2-7 | 9 | TRBV30 | . | .
ASSLEERNTEAF | TRBJ1-1 | 12 | TRBV7-9 | few | .
ASSYTGRYTEAF | TRBJ1-1 | 12 | TRBV27 | . | .
ASSLKQANTGELF | TRBJ2-2 | 13 | TRBV5-1 | . | .
SVAPAQRGVYNEQF | TRBJ2-1 | 14 | TRBV29-1 | few | TRBD2
AISESSQGGNSPLH | TRBJ1-6 | 14 | TRBV10-3 | . | .
AWSIGDPSYNEQF | TRBJ2-1 | 13 | TRBV30 | once | .
ASSLRTAREQY | TRBJ2-7 | 11 | TRBV28 | . | .
AWSGTSKNTQY | TRBJ2-3 | 11 | TRBV30 | . | TRBD2
ASSLDGRSTEKLF | TRBJ1-4 | 13 | TRBV5-5 | few | .
ASSLVVSPYEQY | TRBJ2-7 | 12 | TRBV5-1 | . | .
ASSLGLRERGEQF | TRBJ2-1 | 13 | TRBV7-6 | . | TRBD2
SVTPGTGYNEQF | TRBJ2-1 | 12 | TRBV29-1 | few | .
ASSAAGTGHYNEQF | TRBJ2-1 | 14 | TRBV25-1 | . | TRBD1
ASSPIRGNTEAF | TRBJ1-1 | 12 | TRBV16 | . | TRBD1
ASSRARISTGELF | TRBJ2-2 | 13 | TRBV4-1 | . | .
ASSVGVSVAYEQY | TRBJ2-7 | 13 | TRBV9 | . | .
SVESPTNTGELF | TRBJ2-2 | 12 | TRBV29-1 | . | .
ASSFDRGSGSQY | TRBJ2-5 | 12 | TRBV5-6 | few | TRBD1